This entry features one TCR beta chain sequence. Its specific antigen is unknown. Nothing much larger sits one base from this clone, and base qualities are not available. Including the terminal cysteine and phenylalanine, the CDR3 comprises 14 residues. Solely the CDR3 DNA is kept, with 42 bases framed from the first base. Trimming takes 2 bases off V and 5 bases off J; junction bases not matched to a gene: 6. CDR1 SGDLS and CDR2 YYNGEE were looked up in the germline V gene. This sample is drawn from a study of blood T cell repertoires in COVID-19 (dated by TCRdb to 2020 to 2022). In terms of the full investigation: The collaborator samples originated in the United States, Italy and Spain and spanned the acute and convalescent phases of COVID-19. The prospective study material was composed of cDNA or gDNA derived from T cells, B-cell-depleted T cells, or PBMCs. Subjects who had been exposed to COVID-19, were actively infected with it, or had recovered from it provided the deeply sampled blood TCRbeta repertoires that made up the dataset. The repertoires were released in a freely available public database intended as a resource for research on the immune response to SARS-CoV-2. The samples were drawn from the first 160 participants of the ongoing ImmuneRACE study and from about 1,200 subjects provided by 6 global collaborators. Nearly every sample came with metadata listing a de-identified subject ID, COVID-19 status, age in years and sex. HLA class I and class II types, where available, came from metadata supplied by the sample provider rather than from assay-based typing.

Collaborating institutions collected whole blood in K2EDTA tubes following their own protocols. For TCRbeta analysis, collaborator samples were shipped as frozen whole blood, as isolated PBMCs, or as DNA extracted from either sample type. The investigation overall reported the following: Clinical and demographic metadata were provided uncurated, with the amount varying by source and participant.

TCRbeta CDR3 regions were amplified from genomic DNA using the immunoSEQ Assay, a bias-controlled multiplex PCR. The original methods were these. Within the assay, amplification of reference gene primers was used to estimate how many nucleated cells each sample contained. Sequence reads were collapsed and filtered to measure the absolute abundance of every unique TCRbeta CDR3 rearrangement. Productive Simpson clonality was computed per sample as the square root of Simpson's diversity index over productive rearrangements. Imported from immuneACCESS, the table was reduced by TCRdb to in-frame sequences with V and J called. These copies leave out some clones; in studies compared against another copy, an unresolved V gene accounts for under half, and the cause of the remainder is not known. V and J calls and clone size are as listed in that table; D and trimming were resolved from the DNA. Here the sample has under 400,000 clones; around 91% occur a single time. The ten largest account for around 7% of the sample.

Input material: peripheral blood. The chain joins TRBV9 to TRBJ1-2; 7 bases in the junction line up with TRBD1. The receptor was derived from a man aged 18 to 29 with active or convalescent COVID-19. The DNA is TGTGCCAGCAGCGTCGAACAGGGGCTGTATGGCTACACCTTC. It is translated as CASSVEQGLYGYTF.